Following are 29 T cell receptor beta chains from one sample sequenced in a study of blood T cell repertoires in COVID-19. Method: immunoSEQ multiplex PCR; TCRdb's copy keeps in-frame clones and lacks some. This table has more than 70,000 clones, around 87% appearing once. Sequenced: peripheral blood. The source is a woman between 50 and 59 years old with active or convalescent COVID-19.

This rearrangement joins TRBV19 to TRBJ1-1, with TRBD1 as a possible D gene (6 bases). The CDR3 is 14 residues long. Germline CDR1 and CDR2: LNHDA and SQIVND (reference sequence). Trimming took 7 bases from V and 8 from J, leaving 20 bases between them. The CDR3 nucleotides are TGTGCCAGTACTAGGCCCTACAGGGTTGGAGAAGCTTTCTTT. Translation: CASTRPYRVGEAFF. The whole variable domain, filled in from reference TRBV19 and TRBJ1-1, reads DGGITQSPKYLFRKEGQNVTLSCEQNLNHDAMYWYRQDPGQGLRLIYYSQIVNDFQKGDIAEGYSVSREKKESFPLTVTSAQKNPTAFYLCASTRPYRVGEAFFGQGTRLTVV.

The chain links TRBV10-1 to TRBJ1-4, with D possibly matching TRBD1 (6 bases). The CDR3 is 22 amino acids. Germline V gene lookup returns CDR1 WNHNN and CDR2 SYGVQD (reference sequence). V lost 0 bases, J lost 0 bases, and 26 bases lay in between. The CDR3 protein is CASSESGGHLLLRKTTNEKLFF. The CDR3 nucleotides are TGCGCCAGCAGTGAGTCGGGGGGGCACCTCCTTCTACGGAAAACAACTAATGAAAAACTGTTTTTT.

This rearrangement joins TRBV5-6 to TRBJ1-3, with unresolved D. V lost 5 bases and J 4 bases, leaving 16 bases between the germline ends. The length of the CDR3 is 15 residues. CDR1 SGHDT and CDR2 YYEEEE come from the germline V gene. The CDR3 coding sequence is TGTGCCAGCAGGGAGGCTTCCCGGGGAGGAAACACCATATATTTT. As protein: CASREASRGGNTIYF.

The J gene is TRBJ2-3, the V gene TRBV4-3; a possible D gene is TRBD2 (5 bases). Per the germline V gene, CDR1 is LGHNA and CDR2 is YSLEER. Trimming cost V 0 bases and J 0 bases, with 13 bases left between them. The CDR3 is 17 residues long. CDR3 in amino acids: CASSQDSSGTSTDTQYF. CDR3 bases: TGCGCCAGCAGCCAAGATTCCAGCGGAACTAGCACAGATACGCAGTATTTT.

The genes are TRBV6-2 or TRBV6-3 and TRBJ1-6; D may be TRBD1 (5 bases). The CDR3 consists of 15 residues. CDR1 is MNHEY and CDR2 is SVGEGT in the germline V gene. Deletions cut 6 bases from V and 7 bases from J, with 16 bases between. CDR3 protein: CASSFGGAGNSPLHF. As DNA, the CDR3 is TGTGCCAGCAGCTTCGGAGGGGCAGGAAATTCACCCCTCCACTTT.

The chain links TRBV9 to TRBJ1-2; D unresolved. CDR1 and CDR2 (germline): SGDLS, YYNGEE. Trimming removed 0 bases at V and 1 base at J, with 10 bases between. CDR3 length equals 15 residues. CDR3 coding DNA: TGTGCCAGCAGCGTAGGAGGGTCCTTTAACTATGGCTACACCTTC. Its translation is CASSVGGSFNYGYTF.

The CDR3 DNA is TGTGCCAGCCATTTGGGACTGAACACCGGGGAGCTGTTTTTT. This codes for CASHLGLNTGELFF. The V and J genes are TRBV6-5 and TRBJ2-2; D perhaps matches TRBD2 (6 bases). The V gene lost 8 bases and the J gene lost 1 base, with 11 bases spanning the gap. This CDR3 is built from 14 residues. The V gene's germline CDR1 is MNHEY and CDR2 SVGAGI.

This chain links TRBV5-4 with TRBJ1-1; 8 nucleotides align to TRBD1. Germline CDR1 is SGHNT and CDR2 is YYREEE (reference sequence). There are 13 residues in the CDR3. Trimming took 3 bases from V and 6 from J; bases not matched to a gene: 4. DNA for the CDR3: TGTGCCAGCAGCTGGACAGGGAGAGCTGAAGCTTTCTTT. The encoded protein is CASSWTGRAEAFF.

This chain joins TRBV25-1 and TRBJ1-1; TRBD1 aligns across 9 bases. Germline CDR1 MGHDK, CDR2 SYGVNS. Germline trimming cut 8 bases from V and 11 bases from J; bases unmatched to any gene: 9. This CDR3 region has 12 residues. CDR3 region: CASAPGTGRAFF. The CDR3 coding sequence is TGTGCCAGCGCCCCCGGGACAGGGCGGGCTTTCTTT.

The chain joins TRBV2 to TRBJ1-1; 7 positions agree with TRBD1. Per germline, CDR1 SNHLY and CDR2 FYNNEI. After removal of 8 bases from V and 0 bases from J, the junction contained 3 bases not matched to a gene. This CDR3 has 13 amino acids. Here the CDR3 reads CASGDRMNTEAFF. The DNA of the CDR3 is TGTGCCAGCGGGGACAGAATGAACACTGAAGCTTTCTTT. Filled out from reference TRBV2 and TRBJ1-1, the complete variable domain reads EPEVTQTPSHQVTQMGQEVILRCVPISNHLYFYWYRQILGQKVEFLVSFYNNEISEKSEIFDDQFSVERPDGSNFTLKIRSTKLEDSAMYFCASGDRMNTEAFFGQGTRLTVV.

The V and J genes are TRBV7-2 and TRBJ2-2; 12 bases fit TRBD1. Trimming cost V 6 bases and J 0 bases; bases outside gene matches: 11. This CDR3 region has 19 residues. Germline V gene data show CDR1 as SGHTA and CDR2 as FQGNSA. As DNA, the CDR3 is TGTGCCAGCAGACACCGGGACAGGGGGCCTTACGCGAACACCGGGGAGCTGTTTTTT. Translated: CASRHRDRGPYANTGELFF.

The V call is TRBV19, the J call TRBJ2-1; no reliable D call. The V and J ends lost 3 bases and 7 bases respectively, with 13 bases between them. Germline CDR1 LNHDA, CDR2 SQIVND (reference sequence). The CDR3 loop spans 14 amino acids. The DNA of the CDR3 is TGTGCCAGTAGTATTTCGAATAGTGCGAATGAGCAGTTCTTC. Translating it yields CASSISNSANEQFF.

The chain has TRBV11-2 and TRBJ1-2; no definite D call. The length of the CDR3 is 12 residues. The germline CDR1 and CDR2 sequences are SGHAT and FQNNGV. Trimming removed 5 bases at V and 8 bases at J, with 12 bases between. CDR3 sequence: CASSLRSDGYTF. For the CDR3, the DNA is TGTGCCAGCAGCCTCAGGTCAGACGGCTACACCTTC.

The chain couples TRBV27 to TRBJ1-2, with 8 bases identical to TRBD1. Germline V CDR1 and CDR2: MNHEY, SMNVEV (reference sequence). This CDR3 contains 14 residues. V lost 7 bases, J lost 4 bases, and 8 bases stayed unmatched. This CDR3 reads CASTSGQGLYGYTF. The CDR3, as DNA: TGTGCCAGCACCTCCGGACAGGGCCTCTATGGCTACACCTTC.

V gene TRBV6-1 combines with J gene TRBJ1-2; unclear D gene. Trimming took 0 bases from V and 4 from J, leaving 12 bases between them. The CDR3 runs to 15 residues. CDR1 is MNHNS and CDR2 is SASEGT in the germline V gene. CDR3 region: CASSEAHLSGYGYTF. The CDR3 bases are TGTGCCAGCAGTGAAGCACACCTAAGCGGCTATGGCTACACCTTC.

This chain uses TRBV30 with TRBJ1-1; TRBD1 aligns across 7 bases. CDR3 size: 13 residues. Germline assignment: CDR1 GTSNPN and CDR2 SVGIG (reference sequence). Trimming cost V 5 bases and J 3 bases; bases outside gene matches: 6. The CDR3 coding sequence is TGTGCCTGGCAGACAGGGTTGGACACTGAAGCTTTCTTT. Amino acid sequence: CAWQTGLDTEAFF. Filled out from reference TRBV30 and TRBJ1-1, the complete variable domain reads SQTIHQWPATLVQPVGSPLSLECTVEGTSNPNLYWYRQAAGRGLQLLFYSVGIGQISSEVPQNLSASRPQDRQFILSSKKLLLSDSGFYLCAWQTGLDTEAFFGQGTRLTVV.

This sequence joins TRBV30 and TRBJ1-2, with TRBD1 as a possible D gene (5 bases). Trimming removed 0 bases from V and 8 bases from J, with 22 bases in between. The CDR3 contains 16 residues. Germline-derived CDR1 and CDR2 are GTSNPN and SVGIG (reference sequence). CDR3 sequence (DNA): TGTGCCTGGAGTGTATCCAGGTCCGGGGGGGGATCCGGCTACACCTTC. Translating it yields CAWSVSRSGGGSGYTF.

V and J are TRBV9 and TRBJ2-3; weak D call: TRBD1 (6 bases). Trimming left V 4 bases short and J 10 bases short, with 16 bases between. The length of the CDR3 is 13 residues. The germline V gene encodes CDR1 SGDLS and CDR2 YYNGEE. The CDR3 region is CASSPETAGAQYF. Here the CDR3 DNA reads TGTGCCAGCAGCCCTGAAACCGCAGGGGCGCAGTATTTT.

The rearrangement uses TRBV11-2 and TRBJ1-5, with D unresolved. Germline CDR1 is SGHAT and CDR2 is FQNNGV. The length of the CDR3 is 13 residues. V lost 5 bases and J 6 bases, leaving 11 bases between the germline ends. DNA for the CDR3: TGTGCCAGCAGCCCCCACCGGGGTCAGCCCCAGCATTTT. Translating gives CASSPHRGQPQHF.

In nucleotides, the CDR3 is TGTGCCAGCAATAGCGGGGGGATAGCCAAAAACATTCAGTACTTC. As protein: CASNSGGIAKNIQYF. The V gene is TRBV6-5, the J gene TRBJ2-4; TRBD2 matches 10 bases. CDR1 is MNHEY, CDR2 SVGAGI, per germline. V trimming: 7 bases; J trimming: 0 bases; junction bases outside the gene matches: 3. The CDR3 totals 15 residues.

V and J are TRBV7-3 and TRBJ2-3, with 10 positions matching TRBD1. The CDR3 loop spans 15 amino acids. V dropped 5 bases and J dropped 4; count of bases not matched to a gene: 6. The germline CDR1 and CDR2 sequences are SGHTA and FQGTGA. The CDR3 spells CASSDRQGAADTQYF. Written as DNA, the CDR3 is TGTGCCAGCAGCGACAGACAGGGGGCGGCAGATACGCAGTATTTT.

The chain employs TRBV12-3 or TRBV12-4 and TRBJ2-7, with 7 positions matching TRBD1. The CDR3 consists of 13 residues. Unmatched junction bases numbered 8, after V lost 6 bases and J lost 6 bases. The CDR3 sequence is CASRDRAHIEQYF. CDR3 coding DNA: TGTGCCAGCAGAGACAGGGCCCATATCGAGCAGTACTTC.

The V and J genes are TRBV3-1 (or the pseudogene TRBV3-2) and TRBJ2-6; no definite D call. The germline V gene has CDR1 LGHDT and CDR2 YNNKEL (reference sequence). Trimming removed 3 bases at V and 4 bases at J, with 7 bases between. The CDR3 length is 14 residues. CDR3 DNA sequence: TGTGCCAGCAGCCAGGGCTCCGGGGCCAACGTCCTGACTTTC. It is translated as CASSQGSGANVLTF.

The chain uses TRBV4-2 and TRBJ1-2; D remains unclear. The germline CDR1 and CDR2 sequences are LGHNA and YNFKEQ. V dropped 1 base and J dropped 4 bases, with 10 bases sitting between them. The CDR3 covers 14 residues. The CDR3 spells CASSQGSEGYGYTF. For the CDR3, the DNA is TGTGCCAGCAGCCAAGGGTCCGAGGGCTATGGCTACACCTTC.

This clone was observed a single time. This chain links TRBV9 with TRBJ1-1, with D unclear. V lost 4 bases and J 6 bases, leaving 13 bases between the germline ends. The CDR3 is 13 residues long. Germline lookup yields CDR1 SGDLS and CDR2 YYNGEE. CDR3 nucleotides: TGTGCCAGCAGCCTCTCCGAACCAGCTGAAGCTTTCTTT. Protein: CASSLSEPAEAFF. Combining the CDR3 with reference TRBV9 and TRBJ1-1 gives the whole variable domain DSGVTQTPKHLITATGQRVTLRCSPRSGDLSVYWYQQSLDQGLQFLIQYYNGEERAKGNILERFSAQQFPDLHSELNLSSLELGDSALYFCASSLSEPAEAFFGQGTRLTVV.

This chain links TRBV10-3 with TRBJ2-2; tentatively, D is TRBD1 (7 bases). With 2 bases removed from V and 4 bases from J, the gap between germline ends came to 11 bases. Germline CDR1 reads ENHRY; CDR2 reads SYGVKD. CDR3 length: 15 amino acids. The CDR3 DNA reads TGTGCCATCAGTGAGAGCCAGGGGGGCACCGGGGAGCTGTTTTTT. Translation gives CAISESQGGTGELFF.

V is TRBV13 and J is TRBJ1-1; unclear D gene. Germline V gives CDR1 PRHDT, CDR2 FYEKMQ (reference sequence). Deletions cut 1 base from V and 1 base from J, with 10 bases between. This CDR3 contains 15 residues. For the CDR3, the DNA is TGTGCCAGCAGCTTAGCCTCGTGGAGGAACACTGAAGCTTTCTTT. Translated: CASSLASWRNTEAFF.

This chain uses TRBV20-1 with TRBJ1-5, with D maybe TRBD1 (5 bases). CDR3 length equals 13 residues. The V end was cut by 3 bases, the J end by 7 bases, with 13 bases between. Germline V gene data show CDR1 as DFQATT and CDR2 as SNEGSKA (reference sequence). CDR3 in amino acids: CSASFREAQPQHF. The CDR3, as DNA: TGCAGTGCTAGTTTCAGGGAAGCCCAGCCCCAGCATTTT.

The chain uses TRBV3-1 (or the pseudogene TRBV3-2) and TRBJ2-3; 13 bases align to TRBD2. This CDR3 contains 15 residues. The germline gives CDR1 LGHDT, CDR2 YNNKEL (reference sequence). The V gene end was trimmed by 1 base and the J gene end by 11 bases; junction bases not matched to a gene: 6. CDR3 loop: CASSQGGLAGDEQYF. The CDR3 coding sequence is TGTGCCAGCAGCCAAGGAGGACTAGCGGGGGATGAGCAGTATTTT.